Listed below are T cell receptor beta chains from one sample, sequenced in a study of molecular identifiers for immune sequencing clone quantification. TCRdb processed the PCR reads anew with MiXCR; each CDR3 protein has one entry. Among about 630,000 distinct CDR3 sequences listed, around 25% were seen once. Sequenced sample: naive CD8+ T cells from blood, with Jurkat cell RNA spiked in. The receptors come from a human donor in good health. Some libraries in this study had Jurkat cell RNA spiked in. CDR3s include the opening cysteine and the closing phenylalanine or tryptophan. Fields, in order: clone size, V gene, D gene, J gene, CDR3 protein, CDR3 DNA. A D gene is named only where the DNA matches it firmly. The size of a clone is reported for some rows only, either as once, few or many, or as a class for expanded clones.

>many|TRBV6-5|TRBD1|TRBJ2-7
CASRQWGQGTYEQYF
TGTGCCAGCAGACAGTGGGGACAGGGCACCTACGAGCAGTACTTC
>-|TRBV6-2/TRBV6-3|TRBD1|TRBJ2-7
CASSHDLTGNYEQYF
TGTGCCAGCAGTCACGACCTGACAGGGAACTACGAGCAGTACTTC
>-|TRBV28|TRBD1|TRBJ1-1
CASTSHERRGQESTEAFF
TGTGCCAGCACTTCCCATGAGCGGCGGGGACAGGAATCTACTGAAGCTTTCTTT
>-|TRBV5-3|-|TRBJ2-6
CARSLDASSGANVLTF
TGTGCCAGAAGCTTGGACGCCAGCTCTGGGGCCAACGTCCTGACTTTC
>many|TRBV4-3|-|TRBJ1-3
CASSQDFQGLANTIYF
TGCGCCAGCAGCCAAGATTTCCAAGGGTTGGCAAACACCATATATTTT
>-|TRBV19|-|TRBJ1-5
CASSIGAGSNQPQHF
TGTGCCAGTAGTATAGGAGCTGGGAGCAATCAGCCCCAGCATTTT
>many|TRBV6-1|-|TRBJ2-7
CASGRASYEQYF
TGTGCCAGCGGTCGGGCCTCCTACGAGCAGTACTTC
>-|TRBV7-6|TRBD1|TRBJ1-1
CASSPGDRAAEAFF
TGTGCCAGCAGCCCGGGGGACAGGGCGGCTGAAGCTTTCTTT
>few|TRBV10-2|-|TRBJ2-7
CASSGWGSYEQYF
TGCGCCAGCAGTGGTTGGGGCTCCTACGAGCAGTACTTC
>few|TRBV6-2/TRBV6-3|-|TRBJ1-1
CASSPALDRKNTEAFF
TGTGCCAGCAGTCCAGCCCTGGACAGAAAGAACACTGAAGCTTTCTTT
>many|TRBV6-2/TRBV6-3|-|TRBJ2-3
CASSYSTGIGADTQYF
TGTGCCAGCAGTTACTCCACAGGGATTGGCGCAGATACGCAGTATTTT
>few|TRBV4-1|TRBD2|TRBJ2-3
CASSAAGGDSDTQYF
TGCGCCAGCAGCGCAGCGGGGGGGGATTCAGATACGCAGTATTTT
>many|TRBV5-1|TRBD1|TRBJ2-5
CASKAGTGDAETQYF
TGCGCCAGTAAGGCCGGGACAGGGGACGCGGAGACCCAGTACTTC
>-|TRBV7-9|TRBD2|TRBJ2-1
CASSDHTSATYNEQFF
TGTGCCAGCAGCGATCACACTAGCGCTACCTACAATGAGCAGTTCTTC
>many|TRBV27|TRBD1|TRBJ2-2
CASSLFPGTALTGELFF
TGTGCCAGCAGTTTATTCCCTGGGACAGCCCTGACCGGGGAGCTGTTTTTT
>many|TRBV7-9|-|TRBJ2-4
CASSSGVAKNIQYF
TGTGCCAGCAGCTCCGGGGTTGCCAAAAACATTCAGTACTTC
>many|TRBV5-6|TRBD2|TRBJ2-3
CASSLSLAGSTDTQYF
TGTGCCAGCAGCTTGAGTCTAGCGGGGAGCACAGATACGCAGTATTTT
>few|TRBV11-2|TRBD1|TRBJ2-1
CASSSNRDRGANEQFF
TGTGCCAGCAGTTCGAATCGGGACAGGGGGGCGAATGAGCAGTTCTTC
>-|TRBV12-3/TRBV12-4|TRBD2|TRBJ2-3
CASSLAGLEFGDTQYF
TGTGCCAGCAGTTTAGCCGGACTAGAGTTCGGCGATACGCAGTATTTT
>many|TRBV5-4|-|TRBJ1-3
CASSRPGRSSDNTIYF
TGTGCCAGCAGCAGACCGGGGCGGTCATCAGATAACACCATATATTTT
>-|TRBV29-1|-|TRBJ2-1
CSVPGVAGKFYNEQFF
TGCAGCGTCCCCGGGGTGGCAGGGAAATTCTACAATGAGCAGTTCTTC
>few|TRBV5-4|-|TRBJ2-3
CASSLRDNTDTQYF
TGTGCCAGCAGCTTGAGGGACAACACAGATACGCAGTATTTT
>few|TRBV27|-|TRBJ2-7
CASSLSVGRGYEQYF
TGTGCCAGCAGTTTAAGTGTAGGCAGGGGCTACGAGCAGTACTTC
>few|TRBV5-1|-|TRBJ2-4
CASREAAKNIQYF
TGCGCCAGCCGGGAAGCGGCCAAAAACATTCAGTACTTC
>many|TRBV7-9|-|TRBJ2-7
CASSLADGGSSYEQYF
TGTGCCAGCAGCTTAGCAGACGGAGGTAGCTCCTACGAGCAGTACTTC
>few|TRBV7-6|-|TRBJ1-1
CASSLGPRGAEAFF
TGTGCCAGCAGCCTGGGACCGCGAGGGGCTGAAGCTTTCTTT
>many|TRBV12-5|-|TRBJ2-3
CASGLDTDTQYF
TGTGCTAGTGGACTAGACACAGATACGCAGTATTTT
>few|TRBV20-1|TRBD2|TRBJ2-1
CSIPFRDAPRGASGGHSYNEQFF
TGCAGCATCCCTTTCCGGGACGCTCCACGGGGGGCTAGCGGGGGACACTCCTACAATGAGCAGTTCTTC
>-|TRBV25-1|-|TRBJ2-2
CASSRGAANTGELFF
TGTGCCAGCAGCCGAGGGGCAGCGAACACCGGGGAGCTGTTTTTT
>many|TRBV4-1|-|TRBJ1-3
CASSQGHTVSGNTIYF
TGCGCCAGCAGCCAAGGACACACTGTCTCTGGAAACACCATATATTTT
>-|TRBV5-5|-|TRBJ2-3
CASSLRLAQASDTQYF
TGTGCCAGCAGCTTGAGGTTGGCTCAAGCCTCGGATACGCAGTATTTT
>-|TRBV5-6|TRBD2|TRBJ2-3
CASSLSGGESTDTQYF
TGTGCCAGCAGCCTTAGCGGGGGGGAAAGCACAGATACGCAGTATTTT
>once|TRBV28|TRBD2|TRBJ2-7
CASSLNFRGGRPHEQYF
TGTGCCAGCAGTTTAAATTTCCGGGGCGGGAGGCCCCACGAGCAGTACTTC
>few|TRBV10-2|-|TRBJ2-7
CASSESTNSYEQYF
TGCGCCAGCAGTGAGTCGACGAACTCCTACGAGCAGTACTTC
>many|TRBV4-1|-|TRBJ1-1
CASSQDPPMGTEAFF
TGCGCCAGCAGCCAAGACCCCCCGATGGGGACTGAAGCTTTCTTT
>few|TRBV29-1|TRBD2|TRBJ2-7
CSVDGLAGNEQYF
TGCAGCGTTGATGGTCTAGCGGGAAACGAGCAGTACTTC
>few|TRBV6-2/TRBV6-3|-|TRBJ2-4
CASSYWDKNIQYF
TGTGCCAGCAGTTACTGGGACAAAAACATTCAGTACTTC
>few|TRBV7-9|-|TRBJ1-1
CASSLALLSEPNTEAFF
TGTGCCAGCAGCTTAGCTTTACTAAGTGAACCGAACACTGAAGCTTTCTTT
>-|TRBV20-1|TRBD1|TRBJ2-5
CSAEREDRTQETQYF
TGCAGTGCCGAGCGAGAGGACAGGACCCAAGAGACCCAGTACTTC
>many|TRBV7-9|-|TRBJ1-1
CASSLERGGQPHEDTEAFF
TGTGCCAGCAGCTTAGAAAGGGGGGGACAACCCCATGAAGATACTGAAGCTTTCTTT
>-|TRBV7-9|-|TRBJ2-1
CAGSLGGSYNEQFF
TGTGCCGGCAGCTTAGGGGGTTCCTACAATGAGCAGTTCTTC
>many|TRBV6-1|-|TRBJ1-2
CASSENSGYTF
TGTGCCAGCAGTGAAAATTCTGGCTACACCTTC
>-|TRBV20-1|TRBD1|TRBJ1-2
CSARHLAGQGIEGYGYTF
TGCAGTGCTAGACACCTGGCCGGACAGGGGATAGAGGGCTATGGCTACACCTTC
>many|TRBV9|-|TRBJ2-1
CASSPRTANNEQFF
TGTGCCAGCAGCCCACGGACAGCCAACAATGAGCAGTTCTTC
>many|TRBV4-2|-|TRBJ2-6
CASSQDQYSGANVLTF
TGTGCCAGCAGCCAAGATCAGTACTCTGGGGCCAACGTCCTGACTTTC